This TCR beta chain was identified during a study of T cell responses to AZD1222 COVID-19 vaccine (dated by TCRdb to the early 2020s). Study-wide context: AZD1222 recipients given second doses at about 4 weeks or at about 12 weeks were pooled, since spike-specific TCR depth and breadth were not found to differ between the two schedules. TCR sequencing was performed for over 230 trial participants, of whom some 200 were given two doses of AZD1222 and approximately 25 were given two doses of MenACWY control vaccine. Enrollment into the trials was organized by age into subgroups of 18-55, 56-69 and 70-plus years, and those subgroups contained about 150, 27 and 61 TCR-sequenced participants, respectively. Overall study outcomes, separate from this receptor: Only five to seven AZD1222 recipients were SARS-CoV-2 seropositive at baseline, limiting conclusions about previously exposed vaccinees. No day 14 peak-response samples were available, so repertoires were characterized only after the peak T cell response. Epitopes outside the regions mutated in the B.1.351 and B.1.1.7 variants were reportedly recognized by nearly half of the unique spike-specific TCRs. Participants were mostly white British, with more females than males. The authors suggested clonal diversity may have been underestimated. After two AZD1222 doses, both the breadth and the depth of spike-specific TCRs were significantly higher than at day 0 and than in MenACWY recipients. Vaccine-associated CD4 TCRs spanned the whole spike protein, with dominant responses in regions 160-218 and 743-854. In the small 56-69-year group, the increase in depth fell short of significance, most likely because of low power.

This clone was observed a single time. No antigen is known for it. There are no base qualities to consult, and no much larger clone falls within one base. The CDR3 regions of human TCRbeta chains were analyzed by immunosequencing. Per the source publication's procedure: Repertoire TCRs were matched against a reference library of SARS-CoV-2-specific TCRs generated with the MIRA antigen-specificity platform. Breadth meant the fraction of unique TCRs that were SARS-CoV-2-associated, whereas depth meant the fraction of total T cells that were SARS-CoV-2-associated. Using the MIRA data, each spike-specific TCR was mapped to the spike region that the TCR reacts to and placed in a CD4 or CD8 class. Log10-transformed breadth and depth values were compared by one-way ANOVA with Sidak's multiple comparisons tests. Here the immuneACCESS table is served through TCRdb, limited to in-frame sequences with V and J called. Missing clones are a known gap in these copies; in checked studies unresolved V genes cover under half, and the rest lacks a known reason. That table supplies the V and J calls and clone size; D and trimming were determined from the DNA. The sample yields roughly 180,000 clones; about 91% were counted once. Around 1.8% of the sample is held by the ten biggest clonotypes.

Sample time point, as interpreted from the label and publication: baseline before first vaccination. Vaccinee samples were obtained from the UK trials COV001 and COV002, which included a single-blind randomized controlled phase 2/3 trial of AZD1222 (ChAdOx1 nCoV-19) in healthy adults. For TCRbeta chain sequencing, PBMC samples were collected from trial participants at day 0 and at day 28 after the second dose. CDR1 and CDR2 are read off the germline V gene as SGDLS and YYNGEE. Trimming takes 1 base off V and 8 bases off J; junction bases not matched to a gene: 5. The CDR3 numbers 14 residues from cysteine through phenylalanine. Of the read, only the CDR3 DNA is kept; its 42 bases are in frame from base 1.

The chain was built from TRBV9 and TRBJ2-2; the junction holds 7 bases that match TRBD1. This sample comprised peripheral blood, obtained on day 0 of AZD1222 vaccination. The receptor's source is an adult in good health. The CDR3 protein sequence reads: CASSVSKGAGELFF. The DNA sequence is TGTGCCAGCAGCGTATCAAAGGGGGCTGGGGAGCTGTTTTTT.